These T cell receptor beta chains were read from a single sample in a study of blood T cell repertoires in COVID-19. Libraries were prepared by immunoSEQ multiplex PCR; TCRdb keeps only in-frame clonotypes and omits some of them. The data contain about 81,000 clones, about four fifths of them singletons. Input material: peripheral blood. Receptors were obtained from a human donor in a cohort sampled during active COVID-19. CDR3s include the opening cysteine and the closing phenylalanine or tryptophan. The order of the fields is V gene, CDR3 protein.

>TRBV5-1
CASSGSMRVGDGYTF
>TRBV5-1
CASSLGGSLTDGELFF
>TRBV11-2
CASSLDRGLFGYGYTF
>TRBV6-4
CASSEGGGSPLHF
>TRBV11-2
CASSGLRVGSYNSPLHF
>TRBV28
CASSLRRYSGRAKNIQYF
>TRBV9
CASSVEPQGVNTEAFF
>TRBV30
CAWRPQDSPLHF
>TRBV25-1
CASRGQGHTEAFF
>TRBV4-1
CASSQDHRLAQPQHF
>TRBV5-5
CASSSQGLGYEQYF
>TRBV6-5
CATSGGYSNQPQHF
>TRBV5-1
CASSLDGGIGQFF
>TRBV6-5
CASNTQTGSYEQYF
>TRBV2
CASSDPYRDQEKLFF
>TRBV9
CASSVSAGATDTQYF
>TRBV6-1
CASSESPGQVYGYTF
>TRBV11-2
CASSLDRVVGSPLHF
>TRBV6-6
CASSPSRQGSRNEQFF
>TRBV5-1
CASSPSGGGDGYTF
>TRBV2
CASSEGQFYEQYF
>TRBV2
CASSGETGGAYNEQFF
>TRBV10-2
CASSEHGGREAFF
>TRBV20-1
CSASLTGFSGDIQYF
>TRBV5-1
CASSFSGDYEQYF
>TRBV7-9
CASSLAWGQGLSGANVLTF
>TRBV10-3
CAISESPIQGAYEQYF
>TRBV12-3/TRBV12-4
CASSLRQWETQYF
>TRBV9
CASSPLTGSLSGNTIYF
>TRBV9
CASSVAPSGTNYGYTF
>TRBV19
CASGTAYSGNTIYF
>TRBV5-1
CASSPGVRTYEQYF
>TRBV19
CASSIASRNTEAFF
>TRBV10-2
CASRQVGEQYF
>TRBV15
CATSTGGSSYEQYF
>TRBV6-5
CASSYRGGTGAFF
>TRBV9
CASSDDRSGNYGYTF
>TRBV5-1
CASSFQGPGQGVSDTQYF
>TRBV28
CASTTPGSQYF
>TRBV5-1
CASSLEPTGSSYNEQFF
>TRBV30
CAWRRKSGGVSYEQYF